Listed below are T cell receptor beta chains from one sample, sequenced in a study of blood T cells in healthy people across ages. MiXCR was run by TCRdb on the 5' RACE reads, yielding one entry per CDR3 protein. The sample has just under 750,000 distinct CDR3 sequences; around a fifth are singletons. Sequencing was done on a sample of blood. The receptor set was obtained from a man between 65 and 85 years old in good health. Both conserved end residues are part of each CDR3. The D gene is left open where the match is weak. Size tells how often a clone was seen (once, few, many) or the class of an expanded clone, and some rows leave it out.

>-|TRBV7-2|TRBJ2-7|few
CASSSVAEIYEQYF
TGTGCCAGCAGCTCTGTAGCGGAGATCTACGAGCAGTACTTC
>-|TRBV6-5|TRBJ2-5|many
CASSEWTAGKETQYF
TGTGCCAGCAGTGAGTGGACAGCGGGAAAAGAGACCCAGTACTTC
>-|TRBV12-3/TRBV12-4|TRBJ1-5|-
CASRRRKEGNQPQHF
TGTGCCAGCAGACGGCGGAAGGAGGGCAATCAGCCCCAGCATTTT
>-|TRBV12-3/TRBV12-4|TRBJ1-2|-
CASSPEFRYGYTF
TGTGCCAGCAGTCCCGAGTTCCGCTATGGCTACACCTTC
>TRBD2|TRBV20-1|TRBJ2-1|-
CSAWTSGGNELFF
TGCAGTGCTTGGACTAGCGGGGGGAATGAGCTGTTCTTC
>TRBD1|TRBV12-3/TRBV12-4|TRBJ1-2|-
CASRVTGGKYGYTF
TGTGCCAGCAGAGTAACAGGGGGCAAATATGGCTACACCTTC
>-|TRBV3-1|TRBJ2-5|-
CASSQDVAKGETQYF
TGTGCCAGCAGCCAAGACGTAGCAAAGGGGGAGACCCAGTACTTC
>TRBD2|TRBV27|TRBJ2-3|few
CASSFIPSGRRTDTQYF
TGTGCCAGCAGTTTTATCCCCAGCGGGAGGAGAACAGATACGCAGTATTTT
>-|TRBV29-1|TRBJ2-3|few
CSVERSGTDTQYF
TGCAGCGTTGAACGTAGTGGCACAGATACGCAGTATTTT
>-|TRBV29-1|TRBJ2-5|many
CSVWAGPLQETQYF
TGCAGCGTTTGGGCGGGCCCTCTTCAAGAGACCCAGTACTTC
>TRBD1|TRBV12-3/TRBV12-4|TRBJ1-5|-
CASSPTGQGGNQPQHF
TGTGCCAGCAGTCCGACGGGACAGGGAGGCAATCAGCCCCAGCATTTT
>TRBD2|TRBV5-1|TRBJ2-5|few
CASSWGRTSGERETQYF
TGCGCCAGCAGCTGGGGGCGGACTAGCGGGGAGAGAGAGACCCAGTACTTC
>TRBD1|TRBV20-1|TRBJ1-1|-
CSAKKGGGNTEAFF
TGCAGTGCTAAGAAAGGGGGCGGGAACACTGAAGCTTTCTTT
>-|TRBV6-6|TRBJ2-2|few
CASSSHANTGELFF
TGTGCCAGCAGTTCCCACGCGAACACCGGGGAGCTGTTTTTT
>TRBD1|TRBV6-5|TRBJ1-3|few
CASSAGTGFSGNTIYF
TGTGCCAGCAGCGCCGGGACAGGATTCTCTGGAAACACCATATATTTT
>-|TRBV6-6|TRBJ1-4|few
CASSYRDLFEKLFF
TGTGCCAGCAGTTACCGGGACCTCTTCGAAAAACTGTTTTTT
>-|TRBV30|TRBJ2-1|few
CAWSVGPLGNEQFF
TGTGCCTGGAGTGTAGGCCCCTTGGGCAATGAGCAGTTCTTC
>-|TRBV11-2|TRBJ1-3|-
CASSSSLGNTIYF
TGTGCCAGCAGCTCCAGTCTGGGAAACACCATATATTTT
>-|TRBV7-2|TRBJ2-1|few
CASSLSARGSNEQFF
TGTGCCAGCAGCTTATCAGCGAGAGGGAGTAATGAGCAGTTCTTC
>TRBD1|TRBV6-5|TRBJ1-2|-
CASSTDREILNYGYTF
TGTGCCAGCAGCACGGACAGGGAGATTCTTAACTATGGCTACACCTTC
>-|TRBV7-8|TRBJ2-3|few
CASSHSNTQYF
TGTGCCAGCAGCCACTCCAATACGCAGTATTTT
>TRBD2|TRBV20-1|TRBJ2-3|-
CSARGTSGRADTQYF
TGCAGTGCTAGAGGGACTAGCGGGAGGGCGGATACGCAGTATTTT
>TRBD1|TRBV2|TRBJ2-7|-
CASSDTSFRQGDTKTYEQYF
TGTGCCAGCAGTGATACATCATTTCGGCAGGGGGACACCAAAACCTACGAGCAGTACTTC
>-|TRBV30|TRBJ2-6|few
CAWRTGGANVLTF
TGTGCCTGGCGGACGGGGGGGGCCAACGTCCTGACTTTC
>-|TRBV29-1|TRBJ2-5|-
CSPAQETQYF
TGCAGCCCCGCCCAAGAGACCCAGTACTTC
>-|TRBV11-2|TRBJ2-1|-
CASRTPWDSYNEQFF
TGTGCCAGCAGAACACCGTGGGACTCCTACAATGAGCAGTTCTTC
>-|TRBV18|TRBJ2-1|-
CASSPPALVNEQFF
TGTGCCAGCTCACCACCTGCCCTAGTCAATGAGCAGTTCTTC
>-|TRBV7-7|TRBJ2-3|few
CASSIGNLITDTQYF
TGTGCTAGCAGCATCGGAAATCTCATCACAGATACGCAGTATTTT
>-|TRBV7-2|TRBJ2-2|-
CASSPPVGTGELFF
TGTGCCAGCAGCCCCCCCGTGGGGACCGGGGAGCTGTTTTTT
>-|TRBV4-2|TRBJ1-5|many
CASSQDLAGSKRGPQHF
TGTGCCAGCAGCCAAGATCTAGCGGGATCTAAAAGAGGGCCCCAGCATTTT
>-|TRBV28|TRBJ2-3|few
CASSLSPRSNQPQYF
TGTGCCAGCAGTTTATCTCCCAGGAGCAATCAGCCCCAGTATTTT
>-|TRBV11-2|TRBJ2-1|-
CASTSDTYNNEQFF
TGTGCCAGCACCTCGGACACCTATAACAATGAGCAGTTCTTC
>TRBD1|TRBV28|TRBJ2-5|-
CASSFQGAGETQYF
TGTGCCAGCAGTTTTCAGGGGGCGGGAGAGACCCAGTACTTC